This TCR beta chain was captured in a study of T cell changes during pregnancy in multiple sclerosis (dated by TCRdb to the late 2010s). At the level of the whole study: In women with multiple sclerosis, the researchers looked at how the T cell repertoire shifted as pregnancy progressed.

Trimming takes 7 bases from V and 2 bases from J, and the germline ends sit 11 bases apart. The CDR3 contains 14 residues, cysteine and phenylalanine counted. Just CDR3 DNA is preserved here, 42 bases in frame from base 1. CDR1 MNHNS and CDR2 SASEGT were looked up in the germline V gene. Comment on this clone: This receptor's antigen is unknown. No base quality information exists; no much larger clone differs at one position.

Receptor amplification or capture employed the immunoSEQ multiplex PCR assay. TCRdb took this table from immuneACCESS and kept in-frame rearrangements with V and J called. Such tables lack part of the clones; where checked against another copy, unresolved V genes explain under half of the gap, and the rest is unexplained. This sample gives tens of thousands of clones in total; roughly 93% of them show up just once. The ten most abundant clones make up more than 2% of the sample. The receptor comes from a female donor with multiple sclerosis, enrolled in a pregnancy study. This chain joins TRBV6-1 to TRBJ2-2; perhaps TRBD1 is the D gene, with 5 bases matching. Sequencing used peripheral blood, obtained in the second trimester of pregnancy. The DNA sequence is TGTGCCAGCAATAGGGGCGGAAACACCGGGGAGCTGTTTTTT. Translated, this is CASNRGGNTGELFF.